Listed below are T cell receptor beta chains from one sample, sequenced in a study of B cell selection in AIRE deficiency. TCRdb's table, derived via immunoSEQ multiplex PCR, lists solely in-frame clones and lacks some. The sample contains about 23,000 clones, around 97% of which appear only once. Sequenced input: conventional CD4+ T cells sorted from PBMCs. These receptors were collected from a human donor with AIRE deficiency. Both conserved end residues are part of each CDR3. A D gene is named only where the DNA matches it firmly. Clone size is given for some rows only: seen once, a few or many times, or a class if the clone is expanded.

D | J | size | V | DNA | CDR3
. | TRBJ2-6 | once | TRBV27 | TGTGCCAGCAGTTTAAGCGGGCCCTCTGGGGCCAACGTCCTGACTTTC | CASSLSGPSGANVLTF
. | TRBJ2-7 | . | TRBV7-7 | TGTGCTAGCAGCTTAGAGGGGCAGTCAGGCGAGCAGTACTTC | CASSLEGQSGEQYF
. | TRBJ1-2 | . | TRBV4-2 | TGTGCCAGCAGCCAAGAAGTGCGGGAGGGAGCTAACTATGGCTACACCTTC | CASSQEVREGANYGYTF
TRBD2 | TRBJ2-3 | . | TRBV30 | TGTGCCTGGAGGGAGCGGGAGGGCGTCCCAAGCACAGATACGCAGTATTTT | CAWREREGVPSTDTQYF
. | TRBJ1-5 | . | TRBV28 | TGTGCCAACAGTTTCGCAGGGGCTCAATATAGCAATCAGCCCCAGCATTTT | CANSFAGAQYSNQPQHF
TRBD1 | TRBJ2-1 | . | TRBV7-3 | TGTGCCAGCAGCTCGGGACAGGGGGCTTACAATGAGCAGTTCTTC | CASSSGQGAYNEQFF
. | TRBJ2-7 | once | TRBV19 | TGTGCCAGTAGTATTTGGAGAGAGGGTGAGCAGTACTTC | CASSIWREGEQYF
TRBD2 | TRBJ2-7 | . | TRBV11-2 | TGTGCCAGCCGCGCTAGCGGGAGAAACGAGCAGTACTTC | CASRASGRNEQYF
TRBD1 | TRBJ2-3 | once | TRBV4-3 | TGCGCCAGCAGCCAAGAAACCACAGGGGCAGATACGCAGTATTTT | CASSQETTGADTQYF
TRBD2 | TRBJ2-7 | once | TRBV30 | TGTGCCTGGAAGGGACTAGCGGGATTTGAGCAGTACTTC | CAWKGLAGFEQYF
. | TRBJ2-7 | . | TRBV9 | TGTGCCAGCAGCGTGGGAAACAGGGCGGACGAGCAGTACTTC | CASSVGNRADEQYF
TRBD1 | TRBJ1-2 | . | TRBV30 | TGTGCCTGGAGAGGACAGGTGTTCTATGGCTACACCTTC | CAWRGQVFYGYTF
. | TRBJ2-5 | . | TRBV9 | TGTGCCAGCAGCGTAGCAAGAGGCAGCGGACCAGAGACCCAGTACTTC | CASSVARGSGPETQYF
. | TRBJ2-6 | . | TRBV6-1 | TGTGCCAGCAGTGAACGGATCTCTGGGGCCAACGTCCTGACTTTC | CASSERISGANVLTF
TRBD2 | TRBJ2-7 | once | TRBV5-6 | TGTGCCAGCAGCTTGTCTAGCGGTGCCGGGGGGAGCGAGCAGTACTTC | CASSLSSGAGGSEQYF
. | TRBJ1-3 | . | TRBV6-6 | TGTGCCAGCAGACTGGACACCTCTGGAAACACCATATATTTT | CASRLDTSGNTIYF
TRBD2 | TRBJ2-7 | . | TRBV7-3 | TGTGCCAGCAGCGTCTCTAGCGGCCGGTGCGAGCAGTACTTC | CASSVSSGRCEQYF
. | TRBJ1-3 | . | TRBV5-1 | TGCGCCAGCAGCGCGGACGGTGGAAACACCATATATTTT | CASSADGGNTIYF
TRBD1 | TRBJ1-2 | . | TRBV27 | TGTGCCAGCAGTTCCGGACAGGACTATGGCTACACCTTC | CASSSGQDYGYTF
. | TRBJ1-2 | few | TRBV4-3 | TGCGCCAGCAGCCAAGACGGTATTAGCGGCTACACCTTC | CASSQDGISGYTF
. | TRBJ2-2 | . | TRBV5-4 | TGTGCCAGCAGCTTACTTACAGGGACCAACACCGGGGAGCTGTTTTTT | CASSLLTGTNTGELFF
. | TRBJ1-5 | . | TRBV6-6 | TGTGCCAGCAAACCCCCCCAGGGAGGAGGACAGCCCCAGCATTTT | CASKPPQGGGQPQHF
TRBD1 | TRBJ1-2 | . | TRBV5-4 | TGTGCCAGCAATTTAGTGGGACAGGGTAATCGTGGCTACACCTTC | CASNLVGQGNRGYTF
. | TRBJ2-5 | . | TRBV25-1 | TGTGCCAGCAGTAAACTAATTAGTGGGGTCCAAGAGGCCCAGTACTTC | CASSKLISGVQEAQYF
. | TRBJ1-1 | . | TRBV29-1 | TGCAGCGCATTTACAGGGAACACTGAAGCTTTCTTT | CSAFTGNTEAFF
TRBD2 | TRBJ2-2 | . | TRBV13 | TGTGCCAGCAGCCAGGGACTAGCGGGAGCCGGGGAGCTGTTTTTT | CASSQGLAGAGELFF
. | TRBJ1-3 | . | TRBV11-1 | TGTGCCAGCAGCTTAGGGCTGGGAGCCGGAAACACCATATATTTT | CASSLGLGAGNTIYF
TRBD1 | TRBJ1-2 | once | TRBV6-5 | TGTGCCAGCAGTCAAGACAGGGCCAGGGCCACCTTC | CASSQDRARATF
. | TRBJ1-1 | . | TRBV27 | TGTGCCAGCAGTTTACGTGGTGAAGCTTTCTTT | CASSLRGEAFF
TRBD1 | TRBJ2-7 | . | TRBV6-6 | TGTGCCAGCATTCTTACCCCCCACAGGGGGAGTCTCGAGCAGTACTTC | CASILTPHRGSLEQYF
. | TRBJ2-2 | . | TRBV12-5 | TGTGCTAGTGGTTTGGTACCAGGCGGGGAGCTGTTTTTT | CASGLVPGGELFF
TRBD1 | TRBJ2-2 | . | TRBV9 | TGTGCCAGCAGCGTACGGGACAGCGGGGAGCTGTTTTTT | CASSVRDSGELFF
. | TRBJ1-4 | . | TRBV11-2 | TGTGCCAGCAGCCCCGGCAGGGCCGGAGAAAAACTGTTTTTT | CASSPGRAGEKLFF
. | TRBJ1-2 | few | TRBV2 | TGTGCCAGCAGGGACGACAGGATCTCGGGTGGCTACACCTTC | CASRDDRISGGYTF
TRBD2 | TRBJ2-5 | once | TRBV7-3 | TGTGCCAGCAGCTGGACTAGTGGAGAGACCCAGTACTTC | CASSWTSGETQYF
. | TRBJ2-1 | . | TRBV10-3 | TGTGCCATCAGTGGGGGAGTCGGGAGAAGCTCCTACAATGAGCAGTTCTTC | CAISGGVGRSSYNEQFF
TRBD1 | TRBJ2-3 | . | TRBV27 | TGTGCCAGCAGTTCCCTGAGGACAGGGGGCACAGATACGCAGTATTTT | CASSSLRTGGTDTQYF
. | TRBJ2-3 | . | TRBV11-3 | TGTGCCAGCAGCTATCACCCGTCCCTAATAGTTGCTAGCACAGATACGCAGTATTTT | CASSYHPSLIVASTDTQYF
TRBD2 | TRBJ2-7 | . | TRBV5-4 | TGTGCCAGCAGCTTGGACAGGGGACTAGCGGACCCTACGTCGGACTTC | CASSLDRGLADPTSDF
. | TRBJ2-3 | . | TRBV6-4 | TGTGCCAGCAGCCCGACGGAATACACAGATACGCAGTATTTT | CASSPTEYTDTQYF
TRBD1 | TRBJ1-4 | . | TRBV5-8 | TGTGCCAGCAGCCAAGGCCAGGGACAGCGGCCCGAAAAACTGTTTTTT | CASSQGQGQRPEKLFF
. | TRBJ2-5 | . | TRBV5-1 | TGCGCCAGCAGCTTGGAAGGCAGGGTGGAGGAGACCCAGTACTTC | CASSLEGRVEETQYF